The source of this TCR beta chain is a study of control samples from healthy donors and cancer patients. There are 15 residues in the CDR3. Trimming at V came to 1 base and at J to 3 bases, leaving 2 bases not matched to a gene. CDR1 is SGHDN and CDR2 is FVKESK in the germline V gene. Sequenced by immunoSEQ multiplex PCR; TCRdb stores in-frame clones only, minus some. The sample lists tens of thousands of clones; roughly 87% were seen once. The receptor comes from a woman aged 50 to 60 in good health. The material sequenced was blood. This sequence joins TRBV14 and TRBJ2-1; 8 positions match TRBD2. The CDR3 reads CASSQGLAIYNEQFF. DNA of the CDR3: TGTGCCAGCAGCCAAGGACTAGCGATCTACAATGAGCAGTTCTTC.